This TCR beta chain was documented in a study of naive and memory T cell subsets. The beta constant-region primer was an equimolar mix of two oligonucleotides covering TRBC1 and TRBC2. TCRdb used MiXCR to reprocess the UMI-ligation and nested PCR reads, holding one entry per CDR3 protein. The table shows roughly 91,000 distinct CDR3 sequences, with 13% occurring only once. Germline V lookup: CDR1 SQVTM, CDR2 ANQGSEA. This CDR3 spans 11 amino acids. The V end lost 8 bases, the J end lost 8 bases, and 15 bases lay between the germline ends. Sequential positive selection took CD4 T cells first, then CD8 T cells.

The gene calls are TRBV29-1 and TRBJ1-1; D is uncertain. The source is a human donor in good health. Sequences were obtained from central memory CD4+ T cells from blood. CDR3 amino acids: CSSSRLSEAFF. CDR3 sequence (DNA): TGCAGCTCCTCAAGGCTTTCCGAAGCTTTCTTT.